These T cell receptor beta chains were read from a single sample in a study of Tregs in tolerant kidney transplant recipients. Some clones are missing from TCRdb's copy, which holds only in-frame ones; the method was immunoSEQ multiplex PCR. The sample shows around 230,000 clones, roughly four fifths of them seen only once. The sample comprised CD4+ T cells from blood. Receptors were obtained from a human donor in good health. Each CDR3 is given with its conserved first and last residue. The D gene is left open where the match is weak. Some rows have no size entry. The others give once, few or many, or a class for an expanded clone.

abundance,v_gene,j_gene,d_gene,CDR3aa
once,TRBV4-1,TRBJ2-4,TRBD2,CASSQGKTVAGKNIQYF
.,TRBV30,TRBJ2-2,TRBD2,CAWTKAGVGPGELFF
.,TRBV2,TRBJ2-1,.,CATRGDIYNEQFF
.,TRBV27,TRBJ2-3,.,CASSSPNMANTQYF
.,TRBV5-1,TRBJ2-5,TRBD2,CASSSGLAGVKETQYF
.,TRBV5-8,TRBJ2-7,.,CASSFRGGYEQYF
.,TRBV12-5,TRBJ2-5,TRBD2,CASASGGTQETQYF
once,TRBV7-2,TRBJ1-5,.,CASSLGNYNQPQHF
.,TRBV9,TRBJ2-2,.,CASSVATGRTGELFF
few,TRBV6-5,TRBJ2-3,TRBD1,CASNRQGTRADTQYF
once,TRBV19,TRBJ2-3,.,CASSTAASTDTQYF
.,TRBV6-5,TRBJ1-1,.,CASRVRGVNIEAFF
.,TRBV19,TRBJ2-7,.,CASSIGGSSYEQYF
.,TRBV18,.,TRBD2,CASSPLPKTSGSGYEQYF
.,TRBV7-7,TRBJ1-4,.,CASSQDRNEKLFF